Below are 30 T cell receptor beta chains sequenced from a single sample in a study of T cell repertoires in ileal Crohn's disease. The time point here: neoterminal ileum biopsy at postoperative endoscopy, about 6 months after surgery. Sequenced by immunoSEQ multiplex PCR; TCRdb stores in-frame clones only, minus some. The sample carries some 16,000 clones, about three quarters recorded once. The sequenced sample consisted of ileal tissue. Receptors originate from an adult with Crohn's disease.

This clone has a handful of counts. The chain couples TRBV15 to TRBJ2-5, with D perhaps TRBD2 (5 bases). V shed 1 base and J shed 5 bases, with 17 bases lying between them. This CDR3 is built from 16 residues. Germline assignment: CDR1 LNHNV and CDR2 YYDKDF (reference sequence). The CDR3 sequence: CATSRADANPGETQYF. The CDR3 region has the DNA TGTGCCACCAGCAGAGCAGACGCGAACCCGGGGGAGACCCAGTACTTC.

This clone was observed a few times. The gene calls are TRBV11-2 and TRBJ2-3; tentatively, D is TRBD2 (6 bases). Germline lookup yields CDR1 SGHAT and CDR2 FQNNGV. The length of the CDR3 is 15 residues. Deletions cut 5 bases from V and 6 bases from J, with 18 bases between. The CDR3 here is CASSPFWGRLDTQYF. CDR3 in DNA: TGTGCCAGCAGCCCCTTTTGGGGGAGGTTGGATACGCAGTATTTT.

The rearrangement joins TRBV4-2 to TRBJ2-5; D is uncertain. With the DNA end fitting TRBJ2-7 better, the J assignment may be wrong. The CDR3 loop spans 15 amino acids. Germline CDR1 LGHNA, CDR2 YNFKEQ. CDR3 bases: TGTGCCAGCAGCCAGAGTGTTTCGCGTTCCTACGAGCAGTACTTC. This translates into CASSQSVSRSYEQYF.

This clone occurred a few times. The J gene is TRBJ1-2, the V gene TRBV6-1, with D perhaps matching TRBD1 (6 bases). Trimming removed 8 bases at V and 8 bases at J, with 21 bases between. CDR3 length equals 14 residues. The V gene's germline CDR1 is MNHNS and CDR2 SASEGT. The DNA for the CDR3 is TGTGCCAGCCAACCCGGGACACCCTCTGGAGGCTACACCTTC. This sequence encodes CASQPGTPSGGYTF.

The chain links TRBV29-1 to TRBJ1-1; D not resolved. Germline assignment: CDR1 SQVTM and CDR2 ANQGSEA. Trimming cost V 5 bases and J 1 base, with 8 bases left between them. This CDR3 is built from 12 residues. CDR3 region: CSVSFGNTEAFF. For the CDR3, the DNA is TGCAGCGTTTCCTTCGGGAACACTGAAGCTTTCTTT.

The chain links TRBV4-1 to TRBJ1-5, with 9 nucleotides matching TRBD1. This CDR3 has 16 amino acids. V shed 0 bases and J 6 bases; nucleotides not matched to a gene: 6. Germline V gives CDR1 MGHRA, CDR2 YSYEKL. The CDR3 DNA sequence: TGCGCCAGCAGCCAAGATAGGACAGGGGTTAGTCAGCCCCAGCATTTT. This encodes CASSQDRTGVSQPQHF.

The chain combines TRBV10-2 with TRBJ2-5, with D perhaps TRBD1 (5 bases). The germline V gene has CDR1 WSHSY and CDR2 SAAADI. Trimming took off 8 bases at V and 2 bases at J, with 18 bases between the two ends. This CDR3 region has 15 residues. The CDR3 nucleotides read TGCGCCAGCGTTGAGGCACAGGCTGGTCAAGAGACCCAGTACTTC. Translating it yields CASVEAQAGQETQYF.

The J gene is TRBJ2-7, the V gene TRBV27; TRBD1 is a possible D gene (6 bases). Trimming removed 5 bases at V and 2 bases at J, with 13 bases between. The CDR3 is 14 residues long. Germline V gene data show CDR1 as MNHEY and CDR2 as SMNVEV (reference sequence). DNA for the CDR3: TGTGCCAGCAGTCCGTCCAGGGGACCCTACGAGCAGTACTTC. Its protein is CASSPSRGPYEQYF.

V is TRBV4-2 and J is TRBJ1-2; D gene ambiguous. CDR1 and CDR2 (germline): LGHNA, YNFKEQ. The CDR3 extends over 13 amino acids. V was cut by 3 bases and J by 4 bases, with 9 bases left in between. CDR3 DNA: TGTGCCAGCAGCCACACAGCATCCTATGGCTACACCTTC. Its translation: CASSHTASYGYTF.

The rearrangement links TRBV6-5 to TRBJ1-1, with D possibly being TRBD1 (5 bases). Trimming left V 6 bases short and J 4 bases short, with 12 bases between. Per the germline V gene, CDR1 is MNHEY and CDR2 is SVGAGI. This CDR3 comprises 13 residues. This CDR3 reads CASSPPGGTEAFF. The CDR3 region has the DNA TGTGCCAGCAGCCCCCCCGGGGGCACTGAAGCTTTCTTT.

The chain couples TRBV5-6 to TRBJ1-2; TRBD1 aligns across 11 bases. V dropped 4 bases and J dropped 3; count of bases not matched to a gene: 5. CDR1 is SGHDT and CDR2 is YYEEEE in the germline V gene. CDR3 length: 15 amino acids. Written as DNA, the CDR3 is TGTGCCAGCAGCCCCGGGACAGGGGGTTACTATGGCTACACCTTC. Its translation is CASSPGTGGYYGYTF. Full variable domain (remainder filled in from reference TRBV5-6 and TRBJ1-2): DAGVTQSPTHLIKTRGQQVTLRCSPKSGHDTVSWYQQALGQGPQFIFQYYEEEERQRGNFPDRFSGHQFPNYSSELNVNALLLGDSALYLCASSPGTGGYYGYTFGSGTRLTVV.

V and J are TRBV29-1 and TRBJ2-3; 7 positions agree with TRBD1. CDR1 SQVTM and CDR2 ANQGSEA come from the germline V gene. This CDR3 comprises 13 residues. CDR3 bases: TGCAGTTCGCGAACAGGGGTGTCAGATACGCAGTATTTT. Amino acid sequence: CSSRTGVSDTQYF.

Here the CDR3 DNA reads TGTGCCAGCAGTTACTCACTAGGTCGGGCCTACGAGCAGTACTTC. Translation: CASSYSLGRAYEQYF. The chain couples TRBV6-5 to TRBJ2-7, with D possibly TRBD2 on 5 matching bases. From germline, CDR1 is MNHEY and CDR2 SVGAGI. The V and J ends lost 0 bases and 2 bases respectively, with 11 bases between them. The CDR3 consists of 15 residues.

The chain couples TRBV5-1 to TRBJ1-1; 8 nucleotides line up with TRBD1. CDR3 length: 13 amino acids. Per the germline V gene, CDR1 is SGHRS and CDR2 is YFSETQ. Unmatched junction bases numbered 10, after V lost 4 bases and J lost 11 bases. Here the CDR3 DNA reads TGCGCCAGCAGCCCAGGGGGCGAGGTCGTCGCTTTCTTT. Its translation: CASSPGGEVVAFF.

The V call is TRBV4-1, the J call TRBJ2-6; 9 bases line up with TRBD2. In germline, CDR1 is MGHRA, CDR2 YSYEKL. V shed 4 bases, J shed 0 bases, and the junction held 7 bases outside the gene matches. CDR3 length: 18 amino acids. This chain's CDR3 is CASSPPSGRRSGANVLTF. In DNA, the CDR3 is TGCGCCAGCAGCCCCCCCAGCGGGAGGCGCTCTGGGGCCAACGTCCTGACTTTC.

The genes are TRBV27 and TRBJ2-1; D is possibly TRBD2 (6 bases). V was pared by 4 bases and J by 0 bases, with 13 bases between. The CDR3 has 16 residues. Germline assignment: CDR1 MNHEY and CDR2 SMNVEV (reference sequence). The CDR3 region has the DNA TGTGCCAGCAGTTCCCGGGACTTTTTCTCCTACAATGAGCAGTTCTTC. It translates to CASSSRDFFSYNEQFF.

V usage is TRBV30 and J usage is TRBJ2-6; D gene uncertain. CDR3 length equals 13 residues. Looked up from germline, CDR1 is GTSNPN and CDR2 is SVGIG (reference sequence). V lost 2 bases, J lost 1 base, and 3 bases lay in between. The CDR3, as DNA: TGTGCCTGGAGTTATTCTGGGGCCAACGTCCTGACTTTC. Protein product: CAWSYSGANVLTF. Looking up the rest from reference TRBV30 and TRBJ2-6 gives the full variable domain: SQTIHQWPATLVQPVGSPLSLECTVEGTSNPNLYWYRQAAGRGLQLLFYSVGIGQISSEVPQNLSASRPQDRQFILSSKKLLLSDSGFYLCAWSYSGANVLTFGAGSRLTVL.

This clone was counted between two and nine times. The J gene is TRBJ1-3, the V gene TRBV28, with no clear D. This CDR3 is built from 15 residues. Deletions cut 4 bases from V and 4 bases from J, with 14 bases between. Germline V CDR1 and CDR2: MDHEN, SYDVKM. CDR3 loop: CASSSPSLKGNTIYF. The DNA of the CDR3 is TGTGCCAGCAGTTCCCCCTCCCTAAAGGGAAACACCATATATTTT.

The genes are TRBV5-1 and TRBJ2-1; D might be TRBD2 (5 bases). The germline V and J ends were trimmed by 3 bases and 3 bases, with 10 bases remaining between them. This CDR3 has 14 residues. CDR1 is SGHRS and CDR2 is YFSETQ in the germline V gene. The CDR3 region is CASSSRTDYNEQFF. The CDR3 DNA is TGCGCCAGCAGCTCCCGGACTGACTACAATGAGCAGTTCTTC.

The chain is built from TRBV30 and TRBJ2-7; D is perhaps TRBD1 (6 bases). Germline V gene lookup returns CDR1 GTSNPN and CDR2 SVGIG (reference sequence). The CDR3 extends over 15 amino acids. V dropped 2 bases and J dropped 1 base, with 15 bases sitting between them. CDR3 residues: CAWSSSRGSSYEQYF. The CDR3 nucleotides are TGTGCCTGGAGTTCGAGCAGGGGCAGTTCCTACGAGCAGTACTTC.

The chain carries TRBV5-4 and TRBJ2-7; the D gene is possibly TRBD2 (6 bases). Between the trimmed V and J ends, which lost 4 bases and 1 base, there was a span of 12 bases. Looked up from germline, CDR1 is SGHNT and CDR2 is YYREEE (reference sequence). CDR3 length equals 14 residues. The CDR3 sequence is CASSRGGTSYEQYF. The CDR3 nucleotides read TGTGCCAGCAGCCGAGGAGGGACTTCCTACGAGCAGTACTTC. Full variable domain (remainder filled in from reference TRBV5-4 and TRBJ2-7): ETGVTQSPTHLIKTRGQQVTLRCSSQSGHNTVSWYQQALGQGPQFIFQYYREEENGRGNFPPRFSGLQFPNYSSELNVNALELDDSALYLCASSRGGTSYEQYFGPGTRLTVT.

This rearrangement joins TRBV30 to TRBJ1-2, with 7 bases fitting TRBD1. The V gene end was trimmed by 7 bases and the J gene end by 7 bases; junction bases not matched to a gene: 6. The CDR3 is 11 residues long. Per germline, CDR1 GTSNPN and CDR2 SVGIG (reference sequence). CDR3: CASANRGGYTF. The CDR3 nucleotides read TGTGCCTCGGCCAACAGGGGTGGCTACACCTTC.

The table lists this clone with a few counts. CDR3 DNA sequence: TGTGCCAGCAGCCAAGGAGTGGCCGAACTAGCGGGGGTCGGGGAGCTGTTTTTT. Its protein product is CASSQGVAELAGVGELFF. The chain couples TRBV4-2 to TRBJ2-2; 11 positions agree with TRBD2. The V and J ends lost 1 base and 7 bases, in that order; junction bases with no gene match: 11. CDR1 LGHNA and CDR2 YNFKEQ come from the germline V gene. The CDR3 extends over 18 amino acids.

The chain combines TRBV5-1 with TRBJ2-1; the D is unclear. The CDR3 is made up of 13 amino acids. Germline values: CDR1 SGHRS, CDR2 YFSETQ. The V gene lost 7 bases and the J gene lost 3 bases, with 11 bases spanning the gap. The CDR3, as DNA: TGCGCCAGCGGGCAAATTAACTACAATGAGCAGTTCTTC. Translated, it gives CASGQINYNEQFF. The full variable domain, its missing parts supplied by reference TRBV5-1 and TRBJ2-1, is KAGVTQTPRYLIKTRGQQVTLSCSPISGHRSVSWYQQTPGQGLQFLFEYFSETQRNKGNFPGRFSGRQFSNSRSEMNVSTLELGDSALYLCASGQINYNEQFFGPGTRLTVL.

The chain employs TRBV19 and TRBJ2-2; 12 nucleotides align to TRBD2. With V trimmed by 4 bases and J by 6 bases, 6 bases remained unmatched. This CDR3 spans 16 amino acids. CDR1 LNHDA and CDR2 SQIVND come from the germline V gene (reference sequence). CDR3 DNA sequence: TGTGCCAGTAGTACTAGCGGGAGGGCCTTGGCCGGGGAGCTGTTTTTT. It yields the protein CASSTSGRALAGELFF.

The chain's CDR3 is CASSPIMGLTSYEQYF. CDR3 in DNA: TGTGCCAGCTCACCAATAATGGGGCTTACCTCCTACGAGCAGTACTTC. The chain recombines TRBV18 with TRBJ2-7; maybe TRBD1 (5 bases). V lost 2 bases, J lost 0 bases, and 14 bases lay in between. Germline lookup yields CDR1 KGHSH and CDR2 LQKENI. This CDR3 has 16 residues.

The genes are TRBV18 and TRBJ2-5; D gene uncertain. The V gene's germline CDR1 is KGHSH and CDR2 LQKENI. The germline V and J ends were trimmed by 3 bases and 5 bases, with 22 bases remaining between them. The CDR3 spans 17 residues. The CDR3 DNA follows: TGTGCCAGCTCACCGAGAAAGAGCTCCTTGGTTCGGGAGACCCAGTACTTC. The encoded protein is CASSPRKSSLVRETQYF.

The gene calls are TRBV7-8 and TRBJ2-1; 7 positions agree with TRBD2. The CDR3 loop spans 18 amino acids. V gave up 5 bases and J gave up 1 base; unmatched junction bases: 14. Germline lookup yields CDR1 SGHVS and CDR2 FQNEAQ. CDR3 sequence: CASSVEAGGSNSYNEQFF. In DNA form, the CDR3 reads TGTGCCAGCAGCGTTGAGGCTGGCGGGAGCAATTCCTACAATGAGCAGTTCTTC.

This clone was seen more than once but under ten times. J is TRBJ2-4 and V is TRBV2; the match to TRBD1 covers 11 bases. CDR3 length: 14 amino acids. CDR1 and CDR2 (germline): SNHLY, FYNNEI. Losses at the gene ends were 7 bases for V and 6 bases for J; bases not matched to a gene: 5. For the CDR3, the DNA is TGTGCCAGCAACGGACAGGGGGCTATAAACATTCAGTACTTC. Encoded protein: CASNGQGAINIQYF.

In the case of this clone: The sample contains more than one DNA sequence encoding this CDR3. The chain couples TRBV7-9 to TRBJ2-7, with D possibly matching TRBD2 (6 bases). The CDR3 has 14 residues. Trimming took off 2 bases at V and 1 base at J, with 9 bases between the two ends. Germline values: CDR1 SEHNR, CDR2 FQNEAQ (reference sequence). As DNA, the CDR3 is TGTGCCAGCAGCTTAACGGGAGTATCCTACGAGCAGTACTTC. This encodes CASSLTGVSYEQYF.